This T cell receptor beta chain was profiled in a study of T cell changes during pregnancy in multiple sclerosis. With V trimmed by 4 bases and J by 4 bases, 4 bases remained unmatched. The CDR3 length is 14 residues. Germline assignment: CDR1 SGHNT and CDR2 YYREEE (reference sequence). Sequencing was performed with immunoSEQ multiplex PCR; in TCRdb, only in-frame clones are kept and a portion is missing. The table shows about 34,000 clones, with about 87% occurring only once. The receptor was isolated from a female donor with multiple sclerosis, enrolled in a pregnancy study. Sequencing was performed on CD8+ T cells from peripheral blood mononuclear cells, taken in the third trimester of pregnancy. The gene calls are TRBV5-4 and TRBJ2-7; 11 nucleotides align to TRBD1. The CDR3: CASSPGTGGYEQYF. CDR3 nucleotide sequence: TGTGCCAGCAGCCCAGGGACAGGGGGATACGAGCAGTACTTC.